This T cell receptor beta chain appears in the sequencing data of a study of blood T cell repertoires in COVID-19. Overall study: T cells, B-cell-depleted T cells, or PBMCs supplied cDNA or gDNA.

As concerns this clone: At the DNA level, this CDR3 is encoded by other sequences in the same sample as well.

This CDR3 contains 13 residues. Germline loops: CDR1 SGHKS, CDR2 YYEKEE (reference sequence). Trimming left V 0 bases short and J 1 base short, with 4 bases between. Only in-frame clones appear in the TCRdb table, and some are missing; sequencing was by immunoSEQ multiplex PCR. The sample carries 150,000 to 200,000 clones, 85% to 90% recorded once. The TCR comes from a woman between 50 and 59 years old who had recovered from COVID-19. Sequenced material: PBMCs or T cells enriched from blood (not recorded which). The chain joins TRBV5-5 to TRBJ1-1; the D is unclear. CDR3 protein: CASSLGENTEAFF. The DNA for the CDR3 is TGTGCCAGCAGCTTGGGCGAGAACACTGAAGCTTTCTTT.